What follows are 2 T cell receptor beta chains derived from one specimen sequenced in a study of blood T cell repertoires in COVID-19. Clones were read by immunoSEQ multiplex PCR, and TCRdb kept only the in-frame ones, dropping some. The table has about 130,000 clones, about 88% seen once. Sequenced input: PBMCs or T cells enriched from blood (not recorded which). These receptors originate from a woman between 45 and 65 years old who had recovered from COVID-19.

J is TRBJ2-1 and V is TRBV4-1; 10 bases are shared with TRBD2. With V trimmed by 1 base and J by 7 bases, 7 bases remained unmatched. Per germline, CDR1 MGHRA and CDR2 YSYEKL. This CDR3 region has 16 residues. The CDR3 region is CASSQGSGGAENEQFF. The CDR3 DNA follows: TGCGCCAGCAGCCAAGGCAGCGGGGGGGCGGAAAATGAGCAGTTCTTC.

This clone has a handful of counts. V gene TRBV6-4 combines with J gene TRBJ1-1; TRBD1 matches at 9 bases. This CDR3 spans 11 amino acids. The germline gives CDR1 MRHNA, CDR2 SNTAGT. V gave up 9 bases and J gave up 7 bases; unmatched junction bases: 3. The CDR3 region is CASTGGGEAFF. Here the CDR3 DNA reads TGTGCCAGTACAGGGGGCGGTGAAGCTTTCTTT.